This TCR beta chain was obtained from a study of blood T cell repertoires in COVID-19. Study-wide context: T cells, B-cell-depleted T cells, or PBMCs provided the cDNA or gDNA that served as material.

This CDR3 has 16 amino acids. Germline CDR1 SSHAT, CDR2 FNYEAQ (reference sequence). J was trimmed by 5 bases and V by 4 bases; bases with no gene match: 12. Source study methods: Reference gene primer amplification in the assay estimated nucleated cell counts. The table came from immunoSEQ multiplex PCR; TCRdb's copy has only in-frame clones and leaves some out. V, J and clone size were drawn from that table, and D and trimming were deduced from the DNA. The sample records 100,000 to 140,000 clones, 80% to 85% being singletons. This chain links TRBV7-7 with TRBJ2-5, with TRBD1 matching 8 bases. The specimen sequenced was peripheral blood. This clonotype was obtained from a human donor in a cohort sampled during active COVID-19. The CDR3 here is CASSSSARGLAETQYF. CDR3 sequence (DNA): TGTGCCAGCAGCTCTTCAGCCAGGGGGCTGGCGGAGACCCAGTACTTC.